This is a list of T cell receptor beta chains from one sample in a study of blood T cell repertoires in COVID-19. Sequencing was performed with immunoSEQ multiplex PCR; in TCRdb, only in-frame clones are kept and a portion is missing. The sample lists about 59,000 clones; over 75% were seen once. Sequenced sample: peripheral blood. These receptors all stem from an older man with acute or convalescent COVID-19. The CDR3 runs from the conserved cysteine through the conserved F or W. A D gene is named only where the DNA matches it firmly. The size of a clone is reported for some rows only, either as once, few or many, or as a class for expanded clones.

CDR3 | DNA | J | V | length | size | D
CASSPTVGHTGELFF | TGTGCCAGCAGCCCCACTGTTGGGCACACCGGGGAGCTGTTTTTT | TRBJ2-2 | TRBV7-9 | 15 | NA | NA
CASWSGGADETQYF | TGCGCCAGCTGGAGCGGGGGGGCGGATGAGACCCAGTACTTC | TRBJ2-5 | TRBV5-1 | 14 | NA | TRBD2
CASSPRTSGGGLSSYEQYF | TGTGCCAGCTCACCGAGGACTAGCGGGGGGGGGCTTAGCTCCTACGAGCAGTACTTC | TRBJ2-7 | TRBV18 | 19 | NA | TRBD2
CASSLVAGAPEAFF | TGTGCCAGCAGCTTAGTGGCAGGGGCACCTGAAGCTTTCTTT | TRBJ1-1 | TRBV7-2 | 14 | NA | NA
CASSHRQGTDTQYF | TGTGCCAGCAGCCACAGACAGGGAACAGATACGCAGTATTTT | TRBJ2-3 | TRBV13 | 14 | NA | TRBD1
CASSLAASGTGELFF | TGTGCCAGCAGCTTGGCGGCTAGCGGCACCGGGGAGCTGTTTTTT | TRBJ2-2 | TRBV5-5 | 15 | NA | TRBD2
CASSEVGGTEQYF | TGTGCCAGCAGTGAGGTAGGGGGAACCGAGCAGTACTTC | TRBJ2-7 | TRBV6-1 | 13 | NA | NA
CAWSELPRPDTQYF | TGTGCCTGGAGTGAGTTACCGCGTCCAGATACGCAGTATTTT | TRBJ2-3 | TRBV30 | 14 | NA | NA
CSMKRGNSYEQYF | TGCAGCATGAAGCGGGGGAACTCCTACGAGCAGTACTTC | TRBJ2-7 | TRBV29-1 | 13 | NA | TRBD2
CASMFYGPPYEQYF | TGTGCCAGCATGTTTTATGGCCCACCCTACGAGCAGTACTTC | TRBJ2-7 | TRBV6-5 | 14 | NA | NA
CASSVVVGGTGNTIYF | TGTGCCAGCAGCGTAGTGGTTGGGGGCACTGGAAACACCATATATTTT | TRBJ1-3 | TRBV9 | 16 | NA | NA
CASSLVQNTGELFF | TGTGCCAGCAGCTTGGTACAAAACACCGGGGAGCTGTTTTTT | TRBJ2-2 | TRBV5-4 | 14 | NA | NA
CASSPWPGRADEKLFF | TGTGCCAGCAGCCCATGGCCCGGGAGGGCGGATGAAAAACTGTTTTTT | TRBJ1-4 | TRBV7-9 | 16 | NA | NA
CASSPVSGGAGTQYF | TGTGCCAGCAGCCCCGTCAGCGGGGGGGCTGGGACCCAGTACTTC | TRBJ2-5 | TRBV11-1 | 15 | NA | TRBD2
CASSQDQPTVNTEAFF | TGTGCCAGCAGCCAAGATCAACCGACAGTCAACACTGAAGCTTTCTTT | TRBJ1-1 | TRBV3-1/TRBV3-2 | 16 | few | NA
CASSFQTGHNNEQFF | TGTGCCAGCAGTTTTCAGACAGGCCATAACAATGAGCAGTTCTTC | TRBJ2-1 | TRBV27 | 15 | NA | NA
CASSSQQGGEKLFF | TGCGCCAGCAGTTCACAACAGGGTGGTGAAAAACTGTTTTTT | TRBJ1-4 | TRBV5-1 | 14 | NA | NA
CAWARGRDTYNSPLHF | TGTGCCTGGGCTCGGGGCAGGGACACCTATAATTCACCCCTCCACTTT | TRBJ1-6 | TRBV30 | 16 | NA | NA
CSVVESSNQPQHF | TGCAGCGTTGTAGAGAGTAGCAATCAGCCCCAGCATTTT | TRBJ1-5 | TRBV29-1 | 13 | few | NA
CASSPGWGENQDTQYF | TGTGCCAGCAGCCCCGGGTGGGGGGAGAACCAAGATACGCAGTATTTT | TRBJ2-3 | TRBV4-2 | 16 | NA | NA
CASSQGQREQYF | TGTGCCAGCAGCCAAGGGCAACGCGAGCAGTACTTC | TRBJ2-7 | TRBV3-1/TRBV3-2 | 12 | NA | NA
CASSYGTGGDYEQYF | TGTGCCAGCAGTTACGGAACAGGGGGGGACTACGAGCAGTACTTC | TRBJ2-7 | TRBV6-6 | 15 | NA | NA
CASRLTGGNQPQHF | TGTGCCAGTAGGCTGACAGGGGGCAACCAGCCCCAGCATTTT | TRBJ1-5 | TRBV19 | 14 | NA | TRBD1
CASTTYSGNTIYF | TGTGCCAGCACCACCTACTCTGGAAACACCATATATTTT | TRBJ1-3 | TRBV27 | 13 | few | NA
CASSLDRGNYGYTF | TGTGCCAGCAGCTTAGATAGGGGAAACTATGGCTACACCTTC | TRBJ1-2 | TRBV13 | 14 | NA | NA
CATGSIGGSEQYF | TGTGCCACGGGGTCGATCGGGGGTTCCGAGCAGTACTTC | TRBJ2-7 | TRBV10-3 | 13 | NA | NA
CATSDPTGSTDTQYF | TGTGCCACCAGTGATCCGACAGGGTCCACAGATACGCAGTATTTT | TRBJ2-3 | TRBV24-1 | 15 | NA | TRBD1
CASTPPGGGQETQYF | TGTGCCAGCACCCCACCTGGGGGAGGCCAAGAGACCCAGTACTTC | TRBJ2-5 | TRBV11-1 | 15 | once | NA
CASNPGQTYEQYF | TGTGCCAGCAACCCCGGACAGACCTACGAGCAGTACTTC | TRBJ2-7 | TRBV28 | 13 | NA | NA
CASSERGTDTQYF | TGTGCCAGCAGCGAGCGGGGCACAGATACGCAGTATTTT | TRBJ2-3 | TRBV3-1/TRBV3-2 | 13 | NA | NA
CASSPEVATNEKLFF | TGTGCCAGCAGCCCCGAGGTTGCAACTAATGAAAAACTGTTTTTT | TRBJ1-4 | TRBV5-8 | 15 | NA | NA
CASSSLDRGNEQFF | TGTGCCAGCAGCTCGCTGGACAGGGGTAATGAGCAGTTCTTC | TRBJ2-1 | TRBV5-6 | 14 | NA | TRBD1
CATSVEQGWANEQYF | TGTGCCACCAGCGTAGAGCAGGGGTGGGCTAACGAGCAGTACTTC | TRBJ2-7 | TRBV15 | 15 | NA | NA
CASSQEVVSGYEQYF | TGTGCCAGCAGTCAAGAAGTTGTTAGTGGTTACGAGCAGTACTTC | TRBJ2-7 | TRBV2 | 15 | NA | NA
CASSPRQGWKPQHF | TGTGCCAGCAGTCCTAGACAGGGATGGAAGCCCCAGCATTTT | TRBJ1-5 | TRBV28 | 14 | NA | TRBD1
CASSEARGGRQPQHF | TGTGCCAGCAGTGAAGCACGGGGGGGGAGGCAGCCCCAGCATTTT | TRBJ1-5 | TRBV6-1 | 15 | NA | NA
CASRGGVKNNEQFF | TGTGCCAGCAGGGGCGGGGTTAAAAACAATGAGCAGTTCTTC | TRBJ2-1 | TRBV2 | 14 | NA | NA
CASSQDPQGTGTTNEKLFF | TGTGCCAGCAGCCAAGATCCACAGGGGACAGGTACAACTAATGAAAAACTGTTTTTT | TRBJ1-4 | TRBV4-2 | 19 | once | TRBD1
CASSLTGDTEAFF | TGTGCCAGCAGTTTAACAGGGGACACTGAAGCTTTCTTT | TRBJ1-1 | TRBV12-3/TRBV12-4 | 13 | NA | TRBD1
CASRSTGQPNTEAFF | TGTGCCAGCAGATCCACGGGACAGCCGAACACTGAAGCTTTCTTT | TRBJ1-1 | TRBV2 | 15 | NA | TRBD1
CASSLGGTTMYNEQFF | TGCGCCAGCAGCTTGGGAGGGACTACTATGTACAATGAGCAGTTCTTC | TRBJ2-1 | TRBV5-1 | 16 | NA | TRBD2
CASSFSGGPQETQYF | TGTGCCAGCAGCTTTAGCGGGGGGCCGCAAGAGACCCAGTACTTC | TRBJ2-5 | TRBV7-2 | 15 | NA | TRBD2
CASSQPGLGGTDTQYF | TGTGCCAGCAGCCAACCAGGACTAGGGGGCACAGATACGCAGTATTTT | TRBJ2-3 | TRBV3-1/TRBV3-2 | 16 | once | TRBD2